These T cell receptor beta chains were read from a single sample in a study of response to subunit inactivated influenza vaccine. TCRdb reprocessed the RT-PCR reads with MiXCR, giving one entry per CDR3 protein. The data hold about 580,000 distinct CDR3 sequences, with 14% observed a single time. The source was PBMCs from blood, collected roughly 13 days after vaccination. These receptors were collected from a man between 50 and 59 years old who received an inactivated influenza vaccine. Each CDR3 is given with its conserved first and last residue. A D gene is named only where the DNA matches it firmly. Clone size is not always given. Where it is, it says once, few, many or a class for expanded clones.

J gene	clone size	D gene	V gene	CDR3 DNA	CDR3 protein
TRBJ2-1	NA	TRBD2	TRBV7-2	TGTGCCAGCAGCTTAGCCTGGGCTAGCGGGGCAAGCTCCTACAATGAGCAGTTCTTC	CASSLAWASGASSYNEQFF
TRBJ1-1	NA	TRBD1	TRBV9	TGTGCCAGCAGCGTAGAGCCAGGGGGCTCAAGTGAAGCTTTCTTT	CASSVEPGGSSEAFF
TRBJ2-2	many	NA	TRBV5-1	TGCGCCAGCAGCCTAAGACACGCGAACACCGGGGAGCTGTTTTTT	CASSLRHANTGELFF
TRBJ2-3	NA	TRBD2	TRBV5-1	TGCGCCAGCAGCTTGGGGGCTAGCGGGATAACAGATACGCAGTATTTT	CASSLGASGITDTQYF
TRBJ2-1	few	NA	TRBV11-1	TGTGCCAGCAGCTTAGCGTCGGTAAAGGGTAGGTTTAGCTCCTACAATGAGCAGTTCTTC	CASSLASVKGRFSSYNEQFF
TRBJ2-2	NA	TRBD1	TRBV7-2	TGTGCCAGCAGCCCCCTTCCAGGGGGCACCGGGGAGCTGTTTTTT	CASSPLPGGTGELFF
TRBJ2-7	few	TRBD1	TRBV29-1	TGCAGCGTAACCGGGACAGCAGCCTACGAGCAGTACTTC	CSVTGTAAYEQYF
TRBJ2-2	few	TRBD2	TRBV9	TGTGCCAGCAGCCCGGGGCGGGGGACGAACACCGGGGAGCTGTTTTTT	CASSPGRGTNTGELFF
TRBJ2-7	few	TRBD1	TRBV5-6	TGTGCCAGCAGCTTGGGACAGGGGTTATACAGCTACGAGCAGTACTTC	CASSLGQGLYSYEQYF
TRBJ2-7	many	TRBD1	TRBV5-1	TGCGCCAGCAGCTTAACCGACAGGGGGCGATCCCCCTACGAGCAGTACTTC	CASSLTDRGRSPYEQYF
TRBJ1-6	NA	NA	TRBV3-1	TGTGCCAGCAGCCAAGATCTAGGGACACCTAATTCACCCCTCCACTTT	CASSQDLGTPNSPLHF
TRBJ2-2	NA	TRBD2	TRBV6-1	TGTGCCAGCAGCCCGGGACTAGCGGGAGGGCCCAACACCGGGGAGCTGTTTTTT	CASSPGLAGGPNTGELFF
TRBJ2-7	NA	NA	TRBV29-1	TGCAGCGTTGAAGATGGTACCTACGAGCAGTACTTC	CSVEDGTYEQYF
TRBJ1-2	few	NA	TRBV7-2	TGTGCCAGCAGCATCACAGAAAGCTATGGCTACACCTTC	CASSITESYGYTF
TRBJ2-5	NA	NA	TRBV30	TGTGACTGGAGTGCCGACGTAGGTGGTGGAGATACCCAGTACTTC	CDWSADVGGGDTQYF
TRBJ1-5	NA	NA	TRBV6-5	TGTGCCAGCAGTTTACACGGACGGGGCAATCAGCCCCAGCATTTT	CASSLHGRGNQPQHF
TRBJ2-5	NA	NA	TRBV7-9	TGTGCCAGCTACTTCGGGGGCTTCCAAGAGACCCAGTACTTC	CASYFGGFQETQYF
TRBJ2-1	few	TRBD1	TRBV12-3/TRBV12-4	TGTGCCAGCAATCTTAGGGACAGGGGGTTTGAGGAGCAGTTCTTC	CASNLRDRGFEEQFF
TRBJ2-3	NA	NA	TRBV5-1	TGCGCCAGCAGTCGGGGGGCCCACACAGATACGCAGTATTTT	CASSRGAHTDTQYF
TRBJ1-3	few	TRBD1	TRBV28	TGTGCCAGCAGCCAACAGGGGGCAGAGGGAAACACCATATATTTT	CASSQQGAEGNTIYF
TRBJ1-1	few	NA	TRBV3-1	TGTGCCAGCAGCCCTGAGGGGGGTCGCCTTGACACTGAAGCTTTCTTT	CASSPEGGRLDTEAFF
TRBJ2-1	NA	NA	TRBV24-1	TGTGCCACCAGTGACCCCTCGAGCAGGGGGGTGCTCAATGAGCAGTTCTTC	CATSDPSSRGVLNEQFF
TRBJ2-2	NA	TRBD2	TRBV27	TGTGCCAGCAGCCCGGGGACTAGCGGGAGGCACGGGGAGCTGTTTTTT	CASSPGTSGRHGELFF
TRBJ1-2	few	NA	TRBV14	TGTGCCAGCAGCCAAGACCCAGGCCCCTATGGCTACACCTTC	CASSQDPGPYGYTF
TRBJ2-1	few	NA	TRBV7-2	TGTGCCAGCAGCTTAGCGGCGGGCACCTACAATGAGCAGTTCTTC	CASSLAAGTYNEQFF
TRBJ1-2	few	NA	TRBV4-2	TGTGCCAGCAGCCGCCCAACAGGAGCCCTTTGGGGCTACACCTTC	CASSRPTGALWGYTF
TRBJ1-1	NA	NA	TRBV29-1	TGCAGCGTTGAAGAGGGGATTTACAGGGTCATTTCTGAAGCTTTCTTT	CSVEEGIYRVISEAFF
TRBJ1-6	few	NA	TRBV12-3/TRBV12-4	TGTGCCAGCAGTGCGGACGCCGCCGGGAATTCACCCCTCCACTTT	CASSADAAGNSPLHF
TRBJ1-6	NA	NA	TRBV5-1	TGCGCCAGCAGCTTGGGAGTAGTGCGGGGTTCACCCCTCCACTTT	CASSLGVVRGSPLHF
TRBJ1-2	few	NA	TRBV18	TGTGCCAGCTCACCAACGGGGGCTGTAGATTATGGCTACACCTTC	CASSPTGAVDYGYTF
TRBJ1-1	NA	NA	TRBV2	TGTGCCAGCAGTGAACTCGCATCTTGGCTCTTGGCTTTCTTT	CASSELASWLLAFF
TRBJ2-5	few	NA	TRBV29-1	TGCAGCGTGGGGGACCGATTGCGTCAAGAGACCCAGTACTTC	CSVGDRLRQETQYF
TRBJ2-1	NA	NA	TRBV5-1	TGCGCCAGCGGCGATAGCGGACACAATGAGCAGTTCTTC	CASGDSGHNEQFF
TRBJ1-2	NA	TRBD1	TRBV4-1	TGCGCCAGCAGCCAAAAACAGGGGGGCTCTAACTATGGCTACACCTTC	CASSQKQGGSNYGYTF
TRBJ1-1	many	NA	TRBV25-1	TGTGCCAGCAGGAACAGGGTGAACACTGAAGCTTTCTTT	CASRNRVNTEAFF
TRBJ2-1	few	TRBD2	TRBV27	TGTGCCAGCAGTTCCGACACCGGGGGGGCCATCCATGAGCAGTTCTTC	CASSSDTGGAIHEQFF
TRBJ2-1	few	TRBD2	TRBV4-2	TGTGCCAGCAGCCAAGCCCTAGCGGGAGGTGTAAGCTCCTACAATGAGCAGTTCTTC	CASSQALAGGVSSYNEQFF
TRBJ2-2	NA	NA	TRBV3-1	TGTGCCAGCAGCCAACAACTCACCGGGGAGCTGTTTTTT	CASSQQLTGELFF
TRBJ2-3	NA	TRBD1	TRBV6-2/TRBV6-3	TGTGCCAGCAGGAAATACAGGGGTAGTGGAGATACGCAGTATTTT	CASRKYRGSGDTQYF
TRBJ1-4	once	NA	TRBV6-1	TGTGCCAGCAGGAAGACAGCTTATAATGAAAAACTGTTTTTT	CASRKTAYNEKLFF
TRBJ2-3	NA	TRBD2	TRBV7-6	TGTGCCAGCAGCTCTATAGCGGGGGGTGACACAGATACGCAGTATTTT	CASSSIAGGDTDTQYF
TRBJ2-7	NA	NA	TRBV28	TGTGCCAGCAGTTTCCGATGGGAGCCGAGCTACGAGCAGTACTTC	CASSFRWEPSYEQYF
TRBJ2-5	NA	NA	TRBV27	TGTGCCAGCAGTACCTGGGGGGGGGCTGGGGAGACCCAGTACTTC	CASSTWGGAGETQYF
TRBJ2-1	many	NA	TRBV10-3	TGTGCCATCAGTGAGTCGACGGTGCCGGACTGGAGCTCCTACAATGAGCAGTTCTTC	CAISESTVPDWSSYNEQFF
TRBJ2-1	many	NA	TRBV30	TGTGCCTGGATAGGCCCCCCTAGAAATGAGCAGTTCTTC	CAWIGPPRNEQFF
TRBJ1-2	many	TRBD1	TRBV5-1	TGCGCCAGCAGCTTACAGGGGGATTCTGGCTACACCTTC	CASSLQGDSGYTF
TRBJ2-3	NA	NA	TRBV18	TGTGCCAGCTCACCGTCAGGTATCCCAGATACGCAGTATTTT	CASSPSGIPDTQYF
TRBJ1-2	few	TRBD1	TRBV6-2/TRBV6-3	TGTGCCAGCAGTCATAAGATGTCAGGGGGAGATGGCTACACCTTC	CASSHKMSGGDGYTF
TRBJ2-5	few	TRBD1	TRBV7-9	TGTGCCAGCAGCATCCAGGGGGCAGAGACCCAGTACTTC	CASSIQGAETQYF
TRBJ1-1	NA	TRBD1	TRBV12-3/TRBV12-4	TGTGCCAGCAGTCCGTCGACAGGGCTCGCAGCTTTCTTT	CASSPSTGLAAFF
TRBJ2-5	NA	NA	TRBV5-1	TGCGCCAGCAGCTTGGCTAGAGGGGTCGGGGAGACCCAGTACTTC	CASSLARGVGETQYF
TRBJ2-2	many	NA	TRBV12-3/TRBV12-4	TGTGCCAGCAGCCCCCGGGGGCGAAACACCGGGGAGCTGTTTTTT	CASSPRGRNTGELFF
TRBJ2-5	few	NA	TRBV28	TGTGCCAGCAGATCACCGGGACATATCGAGACCCAGTACTTC	CASRSPGHIETQYF
TRBJ2-2	few	NA	TRBV5-1	TGCGCCAGCAGCTTGGATCTCGTCCGGGAGCTGTTTTTT	CASSLDLVRELFF
TRBJ2-1	many	TRBD2	TRBV11-2	TGTGCCAGCAGCTTAGGTTGGGTTCGCGGGAGGGCCGGAAATGAGCAGTTCTTC	CASSLGWVRGRAGNEQFF
TRBJ2-3	NA	TRBD2	TRBV7-2	TGTGCCAGCAGCCTTCCCGGGACTAGCGGGGGCCCAGATACGCAGTATTTT	CASSLPGTSGGPDTQYF
TRBJ2-1	few	NA	TRBV6-7	TGTGCCAGCAGTTTCGACAGGCGCGCCTACAATGAGCAGTTCTTC	CASSFDRRAYNEQFF
TRBJ2-2	few	TRBD1	TRBV12-5	TGTGCTAGTGGTTCTGGACAGGGGCCCATCGGGGAGCTGTTTTTT	CASGSGQGPIGELFF
TRBJ2-2	NA	TRBD1	TRBV27	TGTGCCAGCAGTCTCGGGACAGGGTTGTCTGCGGAGCTGTTTTTT	CASSLGTGLSAELFF